This is a list of T cell receptor beta chains from one sample in a study of cytomegalovirus exposure and HLA in healthy donors. TCRdb keeps only in-frame clones here, not all; method: immunoSEQ multiplex PCR. The table lists about 170,000 clones, 75% to 80% of them singletons. Sequenced input: PBMCs. These receptors were obtained from a woman in her forties or fifties in good health and CMV-seropositive. Each CDR3 is given with its conserved first and last residue. D genes are given only for firm matches. Rows may omit the clone size; those that give it use once, few, many or a size class.

>TRBJ1-1|once|TRBD1|TRBV27
CASSLRRGQGYSTEAFF
TGTGCCAGCAGTTTACGCCGGGGACAGGGGTATAGCACTGAAGCTTTCTTT
>TRBJ1-2|NA|NA|TRBV6-1
CASSWRQYGYTF
TGTGCCAGCAGTTGGCGGCAGTATGGCTACACCTTC
>TRBJ1-3|NA|NA|TRBV7-6
CASSSGSSSLGNTIYF
TGTGCCAGCAGCTCCGGTAGTTCCTCTCTCGGGAACACCATATATTTT
>TRBJ2-1|NA|NA|TRBV7-3
CASSFIRGSARPNEQFF
TGTGCCAGCAGCTTTATCAGGGGCTCCGCACGCCCCAATGAGCAGTTCTTC
>TRBJ1-1|NA|TRBD1|TRBV28
CASTSSQGGFSYGTEAFF
TGTGCCAGCACGTCAAGTCAGGGGGGTTTTTCTTATGGCACTGAAGCTTTCTTT
>TRBJ2-1|NA|NA|TRBV2
CASSGTGISYNEQFF
TGTGCCAGCAGTGGAACAGGGATTTCCTACAATGAGCAGTTCTTC
>TRBJ1-1|NA|NA|TRBV6-5
CASSYGHNTEAFF
TGTGCCAGCAGTTATGGGCACAACACTGAAGCTTTCTTT
>TRBJ1-1|few|NA|TRBV6-1
CASSESTSMNTEAFF
TGTGCCAGCAGTGAATCGACAAGTATGAACACTGAAGCTTTCTTT
>TRBJ1-2|NA|TRBD1|TRBV5-8
CASSLQGGNYGYTF
TGTGCCAGCAGCTTACAGGGGGGCAACTATGGCTACACCTTC
>TRBJ1-1|few|TRBD1|TRBV5-1
CASSLGQSMAEAFF
TGCGCCAGCAGCCTGGGACAGAGTATGGCTGAAGCTTTCTTT
>TRBJ2-3|NA|TRBD2|TRBV28
CASSPRERGVIADTQYF
TGTGCCAGCAGTCCTAGGGAGCGGGGGGTGATAGCAGATACGCAGTATTTT